These 19 T cell receptor beta chains were sequenced from one sample in a study of T cell changes during pregnancy in multiple sclerosis. Sequencing used immunoSEQ multiplex PCR; TCRdb keeps in-frame clones, though not all of them. The table shows around 56,000 clones, with approximately 90% occurring only once. This material consisted of peripheral blood, taken in the third trimester of pregnancy. The receptor source for this set is a female donor in good health, enrolled as a control in a pregnancy study.

J is TRBJ2-1 and V is TRBV5-1; TRBD2 matches 7 bases. CDR1 SGHRS and CDR2 YFSETQ come from the germline V gene. The trim removed 5 bases at V and 4 bases at J, leaving 9 bases unmatched. The CDR3 covers 15 residues. The CDR3 sequence is CASRPDLAAYNEQFF. CDR3 DNA: TGCGCCAGCAGACCGGACCTAGCGGCATACAATGAGCAGTTCTTC.

CDR3 DNA: TGTGCCAGCTCACCGGCGGGACAGATGGGAAATCAGCCCCAGCATTTT. Residues: CASSPAGQMGNQPQHF. The chain carries TRBV18 and TRBJ1-5; 7 nucleotides match TRBD1. CDR3 length: 16 residues. CDR1 is KGHSH and CDR2 is LQKENI in the germline V gene. The V and J ends lost 3 bases and 4 bases, in that order; junction bases with no gene match: 9. The whole variable domain, remainder taken from reference TRBV18 and TRBJ1-5, is NAGVMQNPRHLVRRRGQEARLRCSPMKGHSHVYWYRQLPEEGLKFMVYLQKENIIDESGMPKERFSAEFPKEGPSILRIQQVVRGDSAAYFCASSPAGQMGNQPQHFGDGTRLSIL.

The V call is TRBV18, the J call TRBJ2-1, with 15 bases that match TRBD2. This CDR3 has 19 residues. Germline V gene lookup returns CDR1 KGHSH and CDR2 LQKENI. Losses at the gene ends were 3 bases for V and 2 bases for J; bases not matched to a gene: 8. The DNA for the CDR3 is TGTGCCAGCTCACCGCCGGGACTAGCGGGAGGCGACGCCTACAATGAGCAGTTCTTC. Translation gives CASSPPGLAGGDAYNEQFF.

This chain joins TRBV6-5 and TRBJ1-6, with 10 bases aligning to TRBD1. The J segment lost 10 bases and the V segment lost 2 bases, leaving 8 bases of the junction unmatched. Germline V gene lookup returns CDR1 MNHEY and CDR2 SVGAGI. The CDR3 sequence is 16 residues long. This CDR3 reads CASSYSRGQGMSPLHF. The DNA of the CDR3 is TGTGCCAGCAGTTACAGTAGGGGACAGGGGATGTCACCCCTCCACTTT.

The table lists this clone with a count of one. J is TRBJ1-5 and V is TRBV12-5; D not resolved. Germline values: CDR1 LGHNT, CDR2 FRNRAP. Trimming cost V 2 bases and J 0 bases, with 8 bases left between them. The CDR3 extends over 15 amino acids. CDR3 loop: CASGLNPSSNQPQHF. CDR3 nucleotide sequence: TGTGCTAGTGGTTTGAATCCTTCTAGCAATCAGCCCCAGCATTTT. The whole variable domain, filled in from reference TRBV12-5 and TRBJ1-5, reads DARVTQTPRHKVTEMGQEVTMRCQPILGHNTVFWYRQTMMQGLELLAYFRNRAPLDDSGMPKDRFSAEMPDATLATLKIQPSEPRDSAVYFCASGLNPSSNQPQHFGDGTRLSIL.

The CDR3, as DNA: TGTGCCTGGCTACCGGGACAGGGTTTTAACTATGGCTACACCTTC. It encodes CAWLPGQGFNYGYTF. The chain links TRBV30 to TRBJ1-2; 9 bases are shared with TRBD1. With V trimmed by 5 bases and J by 1 base, 8 bases remained unmatched. Germline V gives CDR1 GTSNPN, CDR2 SVGIG (reference sequence). CDR3 length equals 15 residues.

The rearrangement joins TRBV7-2 to TRBJ2-1; D is uncertain. The CDR3 contains 16 residues. Between the trimmed V and J ends, which lost 2 bases and 0 bases, there was a span of 11 bases. The V gene's germline CDR1 is SGHTA and CDR2 FQGNSA. The CDR3 is CASSLRPPSSYNEQFF. The CDR3 nucleotides are TGTGCCAGCAGCTTAAGGCCTCCTAGCTCCTACAATGAGCAGTTCTTC. Full variable domain (outside the CDR3, taken from reference TRBV7-2 and TRBJ2-1): GAGVSQSPSNKVTEKGKDVELRCDPISGHTALYWYRQSLGQGLEFLIYFQGNSAPDKSGLPSDRFSAERTGGSVSTLTIQRTQQEDSAVYLCASSLRPPSSYNEQFFGPGTRLTVL.

The rearrangement joins TRBV29-1 to TRBJ1-3, with TRBD1 identical over 8 bases. CDR1 SQVTM and CDR2 ANQGSEA come from the germline V gene. The junction had 5 bases not matched to a gene; V was cut back by 6 bases and J by 4 bases. The CDR3 loop spans 13 amino acids. CDR3 residues: CSVRTGKGNTIYF. CDR3 nucleotide sequence: TGCAGCGTAAGGACAGGGAAAGGAAACACCATATATTTT. Using reference TRBV29-1 and TRBJ1-3 for the parts outside the CDR3, the full variable domain is SAVISQKPSRDICQRGTSLTIQCQVDSQVTMMFWYRQQPGQSLTLIATANQGSEATYESGFVIDKFPISRPNLTFSTLTVSNMSPEDSSIYLCSVRTGKGNTIYFGEGSWLTVV.

The rearrangement uses TRBV30 and TRBJ1-3, with D unclear. V was trimmed by 1 base and J by 3 bases, leaving 10 bases between them. Germline CDR1 and CDR2: GTSNPN and SVGIG (reference sequence). CDR3 length: 14 residues. The CDR3 DNA follows: TGTGCCTGGAGTGGAGGTTTCAGTGGAAACACCATATATTTT. Residues: CAWSGGFSGNTIYF.

This sequence joins TRBV19 and TRBJ1-2, with 7 bases fitting TRBD1. J gave up 3 bases and V 5 bases, and 3 bases lay outside the gene matches. This CDR3 comprises 13 residues. CDR1 is LNHDA, CDR2 SQIVND, per germline (reference sequence). This CDR3 reads CASSYGTDYGYTF. In DNA form, the CDR3 reads TGTGCCAGTAGTTATGGGACAGACTATGGCTACACCTTC.

J is TRBJ1-6 and V is TRBV4-3; D is unclear. The V gene's germline CDR1 is LGHNA and CDR2 YSLEER. The CDR3 has 16 amino acids. Between the trimmed V and J ends, which lost 3 bases and 0 bases, there was a span of 9 bases. As DNA, the CDR3 is TGCGCCAGCAGCCAGGAAAGGAGCTCCTATAATTCACCCCTCCACTTT. This codes for CASSQERSSYNSPLHF.

The chain uses TRBV5-4 and TRBJ1-6; D uncertain. This CDR3 has 14 amino acids. Germline CDR1 reads SGHNT; CDR2 reads YYREEE (reference sequence). V lost 0 bases and J lost 6, with 7 bases in between. The CDR3 loop is CASSLGPVNSPLHF. CDR3 in DNA: TGTGCCAGCAGCTTGGGGCCCGTTAATTCACCCCTCCACTTT.

This chain joins TRBV11-2 and TRBJ2-7; 8 nucleotides align to TRBD1. The CDR3 is 19 residues long. Germline CDR1 reads SGHAT; CDR2 reads FQNNGV. The V segment lost 4 bases and the J segment 1 base; nucleotides outside the gene matches: 18. This CDR3 is CASSSLTGEVVGTSYEQYF. For the CDR3, the DNA is TGTGCCAGCAGCTCCCTGACAGGGGAAGTTGTGGGAACGTCCTACGAGCAGTACTTC.

This rearrangement joins TRBV5-1 to TRBJ1-1, with 9 positions matching TRBD1. V dropped 3 bases and J dropped 4; count of bases not matched to a gene: 10. The CDR3 is 16 amino acids. The germline gives CDR1 SGHRS, CDR2 YFSETQ. DNA of the CDR3: TGCGCCAGCAGCTGGGACAGGGAGGTTCGAGGCACTGAAGCTTTCTTT. Translating gives CASSWDREVRGTEAFF. Supplemented by reference TRBV5-1 and TRBJ1-1, the full variable domain reads KAGVTQTPRYLIKTRGQQVTLSCSPISGHRSVSWYQQTPGQGLQFLFEYFSETQRNKGNFPGRFSGRQFSNSRSEMNVSTLELGDSALYLCASSWDREVRGTEAFFGQGTRLTVV.

The rearrangement uses TRBV7-2 and TRBJ1-4, with D maybe TRBD1 (5 bases). The germline V gene encodes CDR1 SGHTA and CDR2 FQGNSA. Trimming removed 3 bases from V and 4 bases from J, with 9 bases in between. This CDR3 is built from 14 residues. The CDR3 region is CASSFQGGNEKLFF. The CDR3 region has the DNA TGTGCCAGCAGCTTCCAGGGCGGTAATGAAAAACTGTTTTTT.

This sequence joins TRBV11-2 and TRBJ1-2; D perhaps matches TRBD1 (5 bases). Germline CDR1 and CDR2: SGHAT and FQNNGV. This CDR3 is built from 13 residues. Deletions cut 1 base from V and 7 bases from J, with 10 bases between. This CDR3 is CASSLAGDSGYTF. The CDR3 DNA reads as TGTGCCAGCAGCTTAGCGGGGGACTCTGGCTACACCTTC.

The genes are TRBV10-3 and TRBJ2-1; perhaps TRBD1 as D (6 bases). The germline V gene has CDR1 ENHRY and CDR2 SYGVKD. This CDR3 spans 14 amino acids. Trimming cost V 6 bases and J 6 bases, with 15 bases left between them. The CDR3 nucleotides are TGTGCCATCAGCCAACAGGGTGTTACCAATGAGCAGTTCTTC. Its protein is CAISQQGVTNEQFF.

V and J are TRBV5-5 and TRBJ1-5; D gene unclear. V lost 4 bases and J 4 bases, leaving 6 bases between the germline ends. This CDR3 spans 12 amino acids. The germline V gene encodes CDR1 SGHKS and CDR2 YYEKEE (reference sequence). The CDR3 is CASSNNNQPQHF. Here the CDR3 DNA reads TGTGCCAGCAGCAACAATAATCAGCCCCAGCATTTT.

The V and J genes are TRBV5-6 and TRBJ2-7, with TRBD2 matching over 12 bases. Losses at the gene ends were 2 bases for V and 3 bases for J; bases not matched to a gene: 3. CDR3 length: 15 amino acids. In germline, CDR1 is SGHDT, CDR2 YYEEEE. CDR3 sequence reads: CASSFLAGGSYEQYF. The DNA of the CDR3 is TGTGCCAGCAGCTTCCTAGCGGGAGGGAGCTACGAGCAGTACTTC.